This TCR beta chain was found in a study of blood T cell repertoires in COVID-19 (dated by TCRdb to about 2020). For context, the study as a whole: Collaborator samples came from the United States, Italy and Spain and covered acute and convalescent phases of COVID-19. Where available, HLA class I and class II types were taken from metadata supplied by the sample provider and were not determined by assay-based typing. The dataset comprised deeply sampled blood TCRbeta repertoires from subjects exposed to, actively infected with, or recovered from COVID-19. Nearly every sample came with metadata listing a de-identified subject ID, COVID-19 status, age in years and sex. The prospective study material was composed of cDNA or gDNA derived from T cells, B-cell-depleted T cells, or PBMCs. The samples were drawn from two sources: the first 160 participants of the ongoing ImmuneRACE study, and 1,200 or so subjects contributed by 6 global collaborators. The repertoires were made available in a free public database intended to serve as a resource for research on the immune response to SARS-CoV-2. The full study reports these points: The quantity of clinical and demographic metadata differed by source and by participant and was supplied without curation.

The immunoSEQ Assay, a bias-controlled multiplex PCR, was used to amplify TCRbeta CDR3 regions from genomic DNA. For the original study's pipeline: Nucleated cell counts per sample were estimated from amplification of reference gene primers within the assay. To quantify the absolute abundance of each unique TCRbeta CDR3 rearrangement, sequence reads were collapsed and filtered. For each sample, productive Simpson clonality was calculated as the square root of Simpson's diversity index across productive rearrangements. TCRdb stores this immuneACCESS table with in-frame sequences only. Part of the clones is absent; in the studies checked, under half of the shortfall reflects unresolved V genes, and no reason is known for the rest. The V and J calls and clone size were taken over from that table, and D and trimming were inferred from the DNA. This sample gives 150,000 to 200,000 clones in total; more than 65% of them show up just once. The biggest ten clones account for roughly a sixth of the sample.

In the prospective study, participants were about 18 to 95 years old, resided in about two dozen geographic areas of the United States, and were enrolled through a virtual design. In the prospective study, cohorts were assigned on the basis of participant-reported clinical history obtained from a screening survey and a study questionnaire. In the prospective study, mobile phlebotomists collected whole blood, serum and a nasopharyngeal or oropharyngeal swab from each participant. Additional blood draws and questionnaires over an approximately two-month period could optionally be provided by prospective study participants. Before DNA extraction, prospective study blood samples were shipped either frozen or at room temperature. For this clone: It has no known antigen specificity. Per-base qualities were not stored, and no clone one base away is much larger.

Taken from the germline V gene, the CDR1 and CDR2 loops are MNHEY and SVGAGI. The CDR3 sequence holds 13 residues, the cysteine and phenylalanine included. Kept here is only the CDR3 DNA, which spans 39 bases and is read in frame from base 1. At the junction V is shortened by 7 bases and J by 5 bases, with 9 bases in between. Input material: PBMCs or T cells enriched from blood (not recorded which). Recombination linked TRBV6-5 to TRBJ2-6; matching of 6 bases hints at TRBD2 as the D gene. This clonotype was sampled from a woman aged 50 to 65 with acute COVID-19. The DNA sequence follows: TGTGCCAGCACGGAGGGGAGGGCCAACGTCCTGACTTTC. Translated, it gives CASTEGRANVLTF.